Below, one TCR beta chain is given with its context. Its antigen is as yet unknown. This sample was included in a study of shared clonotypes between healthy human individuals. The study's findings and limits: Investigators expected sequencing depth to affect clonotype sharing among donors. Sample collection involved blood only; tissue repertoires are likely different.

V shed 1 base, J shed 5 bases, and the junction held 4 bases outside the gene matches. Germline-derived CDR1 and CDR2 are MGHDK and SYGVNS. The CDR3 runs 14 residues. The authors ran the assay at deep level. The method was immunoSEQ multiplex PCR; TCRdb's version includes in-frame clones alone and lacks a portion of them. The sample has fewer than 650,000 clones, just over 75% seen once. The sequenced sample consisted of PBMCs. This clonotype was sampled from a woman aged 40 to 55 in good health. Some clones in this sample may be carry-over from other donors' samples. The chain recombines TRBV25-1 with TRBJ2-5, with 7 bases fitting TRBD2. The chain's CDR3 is CASSEFRGGETQYF. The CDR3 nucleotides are TGTGCCAGCAGTGAATTTCGGGGAGGGGAGACCCAGTACTTC.